The source of this TCR beta chain is a study of CD8 T cells in Susac syndrome. Study at large: Active disease was present in six of the sequenced Susac syndrome patients, and remission in under 10.

Whole-study results and caveats: None of the CD4+ T cell repertoires in Susac syndrome showed clonal expansion.

Notes on this clonotype: Its antigen is not identified.

CD8+ and CD4+ T cells circulating in blood were sequenced for TCR beta. An amount of RNA that ranged from roughly 0.45 to 1 ug was reverse transcribed with random hexamers. Amplification of TCR beta CDR3 across 54 Vbeta and 13 Jbeta was performed with immunoSEQ multiplex PCR. Each CDR3 protein is one row after TCRdb ran MiXCR on the immunoSEQ multiplex PCR reads. The sample lists some 250,000 distinct CDR3 sequences; about 96% were seen once. The sample taken for sequencing was CD4+ T cells from PBMCs. This clonotype was sampled from a human donor with Susac syndrome.

The DNA of the CDR3 is TGCGCCAGCAGCTTGTTGGGACAGGGTCCAAATGAGCAGTTCTTC. Amino acids: CASSLLGQGPNEQFF. The chain employs TRBV5-1 and TRBJ2-1; 9 bases fit TRBD1. This CDR3 comprises 15 residues. Germline loops: CDR1 SGHRS, CDR2 YFSETQ. V dropped 1 base and J dropped 7; count of bases not matched to a gene: 6.